This entry lists 10 T cell receptor beta chains sequenced from one sample in a study of T cells in Graves' hyperthyroidism and ophthalmopathy. RNA transcripts provided the source from which TCR beta CDR3 regions were amplified. First-round RT-PCR with HTBI primers amplified the TCR CDR3 region. Using its own MiXCR run on the multiplex PCR reads, TCRdb lists one record per CDR3 protein. There are fewer than 900,000 distinct CDR3 sequences in the sample; approximately 16% occur only once, and around 8.1% lies in the top ten. Sequencing was carried out using blood. These receptors all stem from a man aged 18-30 years with Graves' hyperthyroidism.

The V call is TRBV9, the J call TRBJ2-7; 8 bases align to TRBD1. The V gene end was trimmed by 2 bases and the J gene end by 5 bases; junction bases not matched to a gene: 6. The V gene's germline CDR1 is SGDLS and CDR2 YYNGEE. The CDR3 consists of 14 residues. CDR3: CASSVTGGINEQYF. The DNA of the CDR3 is TGTGCCAGCAGCGTTACAGGGGGTATTAACGAGCAGTACTTC.

This clonotype was recorded many times. The gene calls are TRBV20-1 and TRBJ2-1, with 9 bases identical to TRBD2. Germline CDR1 is DFQATT and CDR2 is SNEGSKA (reference sequence). J was trimmed by 2 bases and V by 3 bases; bases with no gene match: 8. The CDR3 runs to 16 residues. The CDR3 nucleotides read TGCAGTGCTAGGCCCCTTCTAGCGGGAACCTACAATGAGCAGTTCTTC. Translated, it gives CSARPLLAGTYNEQFF.

This clonotype was seen ten or more times. The CDR3 reads CASSLSGAAETQYF. CDR3 nucleotides: TGTGCCAGCAGTTTGTCAGGGGCCGCAGAGACCCAGTACTTC. V usage is TRBV12-3 or TRBV12-4 and J usage is TRBJ2-5, with D possibly TRBD1 on 6 matching bases. V gave up 3 bases and J gave up 4 bases, with 12 bases separating them. This CDR3 spans 14 amino acids.

The chain combines TRBV30 with TRBJ1-1; D not resolved. The V gene's germline CDR1 is GTSNPN and CDR2 SVGIG (reference sequence). The CDR3 has 11 amino acids. Trimming removed 4 bases from V and 4 bases from J, with 7 bases in between. The CDR3 spells CAWTGATEAFF. The DNA of the CDR3 is TGTGCCTGGACAGGAGCCACTGAAGCTTTCTTT.

The V call is TRBV9, the J call TRBJ2-3; a possible D gene is TRBD2 (5 bases). Germline CDR1 SGDLS, CDR2 YYNGEE. V lost 5 bases to trimming and J lost 6 bases, with 19 bases between them. The CDR3 runs to 15 residues. In nucleotides, the CDR3 is TGTGCCAGCAGGGGAAAGGCGGGTTTGAGGGATACGCAGTATTTT. Translated: CASRGKAGLRDTQYF.

This clonotype was picked up a small number of times. The chain employs TRBV11-2 and TRBJ2-3, with a possible D match to TRBD1 (6 bases). This CDR3 region has 18 residues. From germline, CDR1 is SGHAT and CDR2 FQNNGV. Deletions cut 5 bases from V and 2 bases from J, with 23 bases between. The CDR3 loop is CASSGSGPRQDPTDTQYF. CDR3 coding DNA: TGTGCCAGCAGCGGATCTGGCCCGCGACAGGACCCCACAGATACGCAGTATTTT.

This clonotype was seen at least ten times. This chain connects TRBV7-2 to TRBJ2-1; D gene unclear. Germline V gives CDR1 SGHTA, CDR2 FQGNSA. CDR3 length: 16 residues. With 3 bases removed from V and 2 bases from J, the gap between germline ends came to 14 bases. CDR3 nucleotides: TGTGCCAGCAGCTTGCCGCCGGGTGTAGCCTACAATGAGCAGTTCTTC. This sequence encodes CASSLPPGVAYNEQFF.

This chain connects TRBV24-1 to TRBJ2-6, with D possibly TRBD1 on 6 matching bases. Germline CDR1 KGHDR, CDR2 SFDVKD. CDR3 size: 19 residues. Trimming shortened V by 4 bases and J by 0 bases, and 18 bases separated the two germline ends. CDR3 bases: TGTGCCACCAGTGACACAAGGGACACCAAAATCTCTGGGGCCAACGTCCTGACTTTC. Translated, it gives CATSDTRDTKISGANVLTF.

This clonotype has just a few counts. The chain combines TRBV4-3 with TRBJ1-1; D call uncertain. CDR3 length: 14 amino acids. CDR1 is LGHNA and CDR2 is YSLEER in the germline V gene. V shed 7 bases and J shed 4 bases, with 16 bases lying between them. CDR3: CASMPQVWGTEAFF. DNA of the CDR3: TGCGCCAGCATGCCCCAGGTTTGGGGCACTGAAGCTTTCTTT.

CDR3 amino acids: CARAGSTEAFF. The CDR3 nucleotides are TGTGCCCGCGCAGGGAGCACTGAAGCTTTCTTT. The gene calls are TRBV6-7 and TRBJ1-1; TRBD1 is a possible D gene (5 bases). TRBV6-7 is sorted into the ORF group, with uncertain function. The CDR3 runs to 11 residues. V lost 11 bases and J lost 4, with 11 bases in between.